The clone carrying this T cell receptor (beta chain) occurred a few times. The antigen remains undetermined. Profiled with immunoSEQ multiplex PCR; TCRdb holds only in-frame clones, not every one. The sample includes 450,000 to 500,000 clones, about three quarters of them seen just once. The CDR3 totals 16 residues. V shed 4 bases and J 4 bases; nucleotides not matched to a gene: 4. In germline, CDR1 is SGHVS, CDR2 FNYEAQ. The donor cohort consisted entirely of Caucasian adults residing in Nashville, Tennessee. These data come from a study of shared clonotypes between healthy human individuals. Study-wide results and limits: There were few donors, and this limited the genetic and exposure-history diversity represented.

The rearrangement links TRBV7-6 to TRBJ2-3, with 14 bases lining up with TRBD2. The sample was PBMCs. This clonotype was sampled from a woman aged 40-49 years in good health. Some clones in this sample may be carry-over from other donors' samples. The CDR3 sequence: CASSSGLAGVADTQYF. CDR3 in DNA: TGTGCCAGCAGCTCGGGACTAGCGGGAGTGGCAGATACGCAGTATTTT.